This T cell receptor (beta chain) was identified during a study of cytomegalovirus exposure and HLA in healthy donors. Method: immunoSEQ multiplex PCR; TCRdb's copy keeps in-frame clones and lacks some. In the table there are over 200,000 clones, almost 90% of which are singletons. CDR3 length: 15 residues. The germline gives CDR1 MNHEY, CDR2 SVGAGI. V trimming: 5 bases; J trimming: 6 bases; junction bases outside the gene matches: 5. This clonotype was obtained from a woman between 18 and 30 years old in good health and CMV-seronegative. This rearrangement joins TRBV6-5 to TRBJ2-2; 11 bases align to TRBD1. The sample consisted of PBMCs. The CDR3 loop is CASSRPGQGAGELFF. For the CDR3, the DNA is TGTGCCAGCAGTAGGCCGGGACAGGGGGCCGGGGAGCTGTTTTTT.